This T cell receptor (beta chain) is drawn from a study of early T cells in non-severe SARS-CoV-2 infection. The CDR3 runs 13 residues. Germline loops: CDR1 MGHDK, CDR2 SYGVNS. The V gene lost 6 bases and the J gene lost 4 bases, with 7 bases spanning the gap. Researchers attached unique molecular identifiers to individual cDNA molecules. TCRdb itself ran the 5' RACE reads through MiXCR, one entry per CDR3 protein. The sample has approximately 84,000 distinct CDR3 sequences; approximately 15% are singletons. J is TRBJ1-6 and V is TRBV25-1; D not certain. The sequencing sample was made of whole blood. The sequence was collected from an adult who was a healthcare worker with PCR-confirmed SARS-CoV-2 infection or an uninfected control (not recorded which). CDR3 protein: CASSGDYNSPLHF. CDR3 coding DNA: TGTGCCAGCAGCGGGGATTATAATTCACCCCTCCACTTT.